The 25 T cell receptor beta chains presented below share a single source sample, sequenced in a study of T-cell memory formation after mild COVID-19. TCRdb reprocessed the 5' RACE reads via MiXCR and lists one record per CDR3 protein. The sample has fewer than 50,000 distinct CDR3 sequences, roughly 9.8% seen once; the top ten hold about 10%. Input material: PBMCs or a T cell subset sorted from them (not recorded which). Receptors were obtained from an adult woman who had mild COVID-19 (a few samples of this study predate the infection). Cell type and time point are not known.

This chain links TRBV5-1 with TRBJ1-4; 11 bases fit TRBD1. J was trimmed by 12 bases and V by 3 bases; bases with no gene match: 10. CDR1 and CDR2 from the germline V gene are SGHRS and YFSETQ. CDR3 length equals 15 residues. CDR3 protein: CASSSTGQGGEELFF. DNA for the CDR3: TGCGCCAGCAGCTCAACGGGACAGGGGGGCGAAGAACTGTTTTTT.

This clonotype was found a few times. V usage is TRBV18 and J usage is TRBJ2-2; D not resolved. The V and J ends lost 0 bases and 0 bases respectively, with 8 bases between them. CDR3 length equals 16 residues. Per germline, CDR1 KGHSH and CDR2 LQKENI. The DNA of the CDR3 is TGTGCCAGCTCACCACCGTTCCGTCCGAACACCGGGGAGCTGTTTTTT. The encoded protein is CASSPPFRPNTGELFF. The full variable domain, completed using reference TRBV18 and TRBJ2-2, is NAGVMQNPRHLVRRRGQEARLRCSPMKGHSHVYWYRQLPEEGLKFMVYLQKENIIDESGMPKERFSAEFPKEGPSILRIQQVVRGDSAAYFCASSPPFRPNTGELFFGEGSRLTVL.

CDR3 residues: CATSELDRGGNQPQHF. CDR3 nucleotide sequence: TGTGCCACCAGTGAACTTGACAGGGGTGGCAATCAGCCCCAGCATTTT. V gene TRBV24-1 combines with J gene TRBJ1-5, with 8 bases lining up with TRBD1. V lost 4 bases and J lost 2; bases outside the gene matches: 6. This CDR3 has 16 amino acids. Looked up from germline, CDR1 is KGHDR and CDR2 is SFDVKD.

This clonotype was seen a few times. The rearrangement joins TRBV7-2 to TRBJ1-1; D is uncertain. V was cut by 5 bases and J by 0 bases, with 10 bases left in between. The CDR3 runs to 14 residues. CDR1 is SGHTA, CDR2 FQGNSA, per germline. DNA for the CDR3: TGTGCCAGCAGCATCCCCGGCCTGAACACTGAAGCTTTCTTT. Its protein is CASSIPGLNTEAFF.

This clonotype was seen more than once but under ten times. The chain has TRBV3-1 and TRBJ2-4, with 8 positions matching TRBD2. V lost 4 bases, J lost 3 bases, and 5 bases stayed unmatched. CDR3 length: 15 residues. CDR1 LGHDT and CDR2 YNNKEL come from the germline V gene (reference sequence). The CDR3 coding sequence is TGTGCCAGCAGCCGGGGCCGGGGGGGCAAAAACATTCAGTACTTC. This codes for CASSRGRGGKNIQYF.

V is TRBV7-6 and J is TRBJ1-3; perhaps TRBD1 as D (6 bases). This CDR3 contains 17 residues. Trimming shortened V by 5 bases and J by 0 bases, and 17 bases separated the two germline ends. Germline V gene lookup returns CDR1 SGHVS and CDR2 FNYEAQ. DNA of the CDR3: TGTGCCAGCAGCCACCCCGGGACAACTAGCTCTGGAAACACCATATATTTT. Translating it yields CASSHPGTTSSGNTIYF.

CDR3 residues: CASSLVGIMNTEAFF. CDR3 sequence (DNA): TGCGCCAGCAGCTTGGTGGGCATCATGAACACTGAAGCTTTCTTT. The rearrangement links TRBV5-1 to TRBJ1-1; no clear D. Trimming shortened V by 0 bases and J by 0 bases, and 9 bases separated the two germline ends. This CDR3 has 15 amino acids. From germline, CDR1 is SGHRS and CDR2 YFSETQ.

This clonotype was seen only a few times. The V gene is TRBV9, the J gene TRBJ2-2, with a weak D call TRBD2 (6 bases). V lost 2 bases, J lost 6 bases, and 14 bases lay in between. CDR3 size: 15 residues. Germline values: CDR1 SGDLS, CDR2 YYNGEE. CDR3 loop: CASSVSGPGAGELFF. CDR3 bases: TGTGCCAGCAGCGTCTCGGGACCGGGGGCCGGGGAGCTGTTTTTT.

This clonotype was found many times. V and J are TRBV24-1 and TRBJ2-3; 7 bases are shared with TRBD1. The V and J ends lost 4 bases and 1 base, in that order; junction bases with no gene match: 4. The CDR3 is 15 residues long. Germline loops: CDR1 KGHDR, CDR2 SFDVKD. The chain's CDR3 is CATSETDRRTDTQYF. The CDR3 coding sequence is TGTGCCACCAGTGAAACGGACAGGCGCACAGATACGCAGTATTTT.

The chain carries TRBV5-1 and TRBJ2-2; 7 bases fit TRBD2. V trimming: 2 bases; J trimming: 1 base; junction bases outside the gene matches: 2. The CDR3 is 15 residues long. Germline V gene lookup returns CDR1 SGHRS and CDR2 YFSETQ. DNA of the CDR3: TGCGCCAGCAGCTTAGGACTAGTGAACACCGGGGAGCTGTTTTTT. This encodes CASSLGLVNTGELFF.

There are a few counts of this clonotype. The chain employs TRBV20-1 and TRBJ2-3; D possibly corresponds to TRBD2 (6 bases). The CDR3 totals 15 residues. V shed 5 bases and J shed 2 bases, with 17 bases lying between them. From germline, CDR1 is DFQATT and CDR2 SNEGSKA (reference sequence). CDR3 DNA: TGCAGTGCTCCCCATCGCGGAGGGAACACAGATACGCAGTATTTT. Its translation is CSAPHRGGNTDTQYF.

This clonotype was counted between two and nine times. Written as DNA, the CDR3 is TGTGCCAGCAGTACTCTGGACAGGCCACCCTCTGGAAACACCATATATTTT. Translated, it gives CASSTLDRPPSGNTIYF. The rearrangement uses TRBV6-2 or TRBV6-3 and TRBJ1-3, with 7 bases that match TRBD1. J lost 0 bases, V lost 5 bases, and 10 bases had no gene match. CDR3 length: 17 amino acids. Germline V gene lookup returns CDR1 MNHEY and CDR2 SVGEGT.

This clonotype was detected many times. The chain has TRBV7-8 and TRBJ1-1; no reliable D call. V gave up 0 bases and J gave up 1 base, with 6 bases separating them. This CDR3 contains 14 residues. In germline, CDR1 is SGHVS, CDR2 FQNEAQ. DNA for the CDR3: TGTGCCAGCAGCTTAGCGGCCAGGAACACTGAAGCTTTCTTT. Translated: CASSLAARNTEAFF.

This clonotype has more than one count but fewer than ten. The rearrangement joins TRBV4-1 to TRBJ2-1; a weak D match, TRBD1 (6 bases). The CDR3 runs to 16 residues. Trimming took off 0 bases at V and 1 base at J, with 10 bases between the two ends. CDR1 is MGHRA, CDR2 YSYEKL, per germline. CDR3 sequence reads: CASSQEGRGSYNEQFF. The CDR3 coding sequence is TGCGCCAGCAGCCAAGAGGGCAGGGGTTCCTACAATGAGCAGTTCTTC.

DNA of the CDR3: TGTGCCAGCAGCCGGGACGGCCCCTATAGCAATCAGCCCCAGCATTTT. Its translation: CASSRDGPYSNQPQHF. This sequence joins TRBV5-5 and TRBJ1-5; maybe TRBD1 (5 bases). Germline V gene sequence: CDR1 SGHKS, CDR2 YYEKEE (reference sequence). This CDR3 is built from 16 residues. V lost 4 bases and J 0 bases, leaving 14 bases between the germline ends.

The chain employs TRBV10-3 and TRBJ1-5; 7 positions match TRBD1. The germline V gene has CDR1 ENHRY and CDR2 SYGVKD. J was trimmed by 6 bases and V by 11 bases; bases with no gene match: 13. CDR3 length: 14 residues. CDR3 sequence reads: CASRGQGDGQPQHF. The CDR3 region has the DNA TGTGCCTCAAGGGGGCAGGGGGACGGTCAGCCCCAGCATTTT.

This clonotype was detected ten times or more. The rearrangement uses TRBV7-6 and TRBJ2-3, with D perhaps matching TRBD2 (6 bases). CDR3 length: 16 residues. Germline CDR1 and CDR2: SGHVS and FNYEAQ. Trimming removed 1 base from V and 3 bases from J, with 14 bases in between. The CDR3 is CASSLGTLGGTDTQYF. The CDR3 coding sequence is TGTGCCAGCAGCTTAGGGACACTGGGGGGAACAGATACGCAGTATTTT. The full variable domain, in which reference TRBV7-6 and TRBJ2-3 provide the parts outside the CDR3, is GAGVSQSPRYKVTKRGQDVALRCDPISGHVSLYWYRQALGQGPEFLTYFNYEAQQDKSGLPNDRFSAERPEGSISTLTIQRTEQRDSAMYRCASSLGTLGGTDTQYFGPGTRLTVL.

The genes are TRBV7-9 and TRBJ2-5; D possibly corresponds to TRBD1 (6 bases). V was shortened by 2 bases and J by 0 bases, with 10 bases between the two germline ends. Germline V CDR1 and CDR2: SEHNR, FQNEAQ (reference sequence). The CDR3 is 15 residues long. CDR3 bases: TGTGCCAGCAGCTTAAGTGGGGGCGACCAAGAGACCCAGTACTTC. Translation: CASSLSGGDQETQYF.

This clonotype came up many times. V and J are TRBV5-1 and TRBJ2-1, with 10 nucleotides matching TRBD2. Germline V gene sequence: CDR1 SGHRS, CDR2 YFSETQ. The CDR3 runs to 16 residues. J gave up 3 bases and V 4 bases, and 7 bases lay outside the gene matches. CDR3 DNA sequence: TGCGCCAGCAGCCCCGGTAGCGGGGGGTACTACAATGAGCAGTTCTTC. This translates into CASSPGSGGYYNEQFF.

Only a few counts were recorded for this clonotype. CDR3 loop: CASSLIHYYNEQFF. The CDR3 DNA sequence: TGTGCCAGCAGTTTGATTCACTATTACAATGAGCAGTTCTTC. The gene calls are TRBV12-3 or TRBV12-4 and TRBJ2-1; D not certain. The CDR3 totals 14 residues. V lost 3 bases and J lost 4, with 10 bases in between.

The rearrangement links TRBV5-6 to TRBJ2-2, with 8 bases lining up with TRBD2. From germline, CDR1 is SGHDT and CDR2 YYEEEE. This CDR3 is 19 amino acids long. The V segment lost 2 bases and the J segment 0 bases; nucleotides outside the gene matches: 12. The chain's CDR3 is CASSLRKLHSGTNTGELFF. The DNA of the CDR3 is TGTGCCAGCAGCTTACGAAAGCTTCATAGCGGGACGAACACCGGGGAGCTGTTTTTT.

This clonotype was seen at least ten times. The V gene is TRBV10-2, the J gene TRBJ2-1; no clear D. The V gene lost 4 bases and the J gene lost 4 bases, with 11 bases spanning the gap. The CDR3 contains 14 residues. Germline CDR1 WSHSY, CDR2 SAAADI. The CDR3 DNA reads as TGCGCCAGCAGTGTGTCTCAAGAATACAATGAGCAGTTCTTC. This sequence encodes CASSVSQEYNEQFF.

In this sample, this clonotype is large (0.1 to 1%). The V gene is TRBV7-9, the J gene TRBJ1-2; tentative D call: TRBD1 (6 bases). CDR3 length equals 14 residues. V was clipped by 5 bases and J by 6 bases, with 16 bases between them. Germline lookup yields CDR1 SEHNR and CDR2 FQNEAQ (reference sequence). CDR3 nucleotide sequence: TGTGCCAGCAGCCTCACAGGGCTAAGGGATGGCTACACCTTC. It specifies CASSLTGLRDGYTF.

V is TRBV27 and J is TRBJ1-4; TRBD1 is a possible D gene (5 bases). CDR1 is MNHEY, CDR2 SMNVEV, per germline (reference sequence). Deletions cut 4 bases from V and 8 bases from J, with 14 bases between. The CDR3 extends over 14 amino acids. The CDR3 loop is CASSSGLTWEKLFF. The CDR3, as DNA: TGTGCCAGCAGTTCAGGGTTGACGTGGGAAAAACTGTTTTTT.

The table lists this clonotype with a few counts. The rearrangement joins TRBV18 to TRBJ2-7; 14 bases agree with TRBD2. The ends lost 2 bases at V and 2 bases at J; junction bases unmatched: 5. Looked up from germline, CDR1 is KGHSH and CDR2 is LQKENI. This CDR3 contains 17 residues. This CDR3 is CASSPGGLAGGTYEQYF. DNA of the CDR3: TGTGCCAGCTCACCAGGCGGACTAGCGGGAGGAACCTACGAGCAGTACTTC.